These 12 T cell receptor beta chains were sequenced from one sample in a study of coeliac disease. The protocol was immunoSEQ multiplex PCR, while the TCRdb copy is restricted to in-frame clones and leaves out a portion. This sample has some 2,500 clones, with 70% to 75% found just once. Sequenced material: lymphocytes from the gut lamina propria. Receptors originate from a human donor without celiac disease.

This clone was observed a handful of times. The chain recombines TRBV15 with TRBJ2-7; 7 nucleotides match TRBD1. From germline, CDR1 is LNHNV and CDR2 YYDKDF (reference sequence). The ends lost 3 bases at V and 3 bases at J; junction bases unmatched: 2. The CDR3 is 13 amino acids. CDR3 sequence (DNA): TGTGCCACCAGCAGGGGGACAGACTACGAGCAGTACTTC. It is translated as CATSRGTDYEQYF.

The CDR3 region is CASSAGQGGEQYF. CDR3 sequence (DNA): TGTGCCAGCAGCGCCGGACAGGGAGGCGAGCAGTACTTC. V and J are TRBV13 and TRBJ2-7; 8 nucleotides line up with TRBD1. Losses at the gene ends were 5 bases for V and 6 bases for J; bases not matched to a gene: 6. CDR1 and CDR2 (germline): PRHDT, FYEKMQ (reference sequence). The CDR3 has 13 amino acids.

The gene calls are TRBV2 and TRBJ2-3, with 9 bases matching TRBD2. Germline V lookup: CDR1 SNHLY, CDR2 FYNNEI. With 8 bases clipped from V and 2 bases from J, the junction kept 5 bases outside the gene matches. CDR3 size: 14 residues. The CDR3 loop reads CASGLAGLTDTQYF. Written as DNA, the CDR3 is TGTGCCAGCGGCCTAGCGGGGCTCACAGATACGCAGTATTTT.

The rearrangement uses TRBV9 and TRBJ2-7; 7 nucleotides line up with TRBD2. Germline V gene lookup returns CDR1 SGDLS and CDR2 YYNGEE. Unmatched junction bases numbered 7, after V lost 1 base and J lost 3 bases. This CDR3 comprises 15 residues. As DNA, the CDR3 is TGTGCCAGCAGCGTAAGTCCCACGGGGGGCTACGAGCAGTACTTC. Translation: CASSVSPTGGYEQYF. Variable domain in full (rest from reference TRBV9 and TRBJ2-7): DSGVTQTPKHLITATGQRVTLRCSPRSGDLSVYWYQQSLDQGLQFLIQYYNGEERAKGNILERFSAQQFPDLHSELNLSSLELGDSALYFCASSVSPTGGYEQYFGPGTRLTVT.

The chain employs TRBV2 and TRBJ1-5, with TRBD1 matching 11 bases. Trimming took 7 bases from V and 9 from J; bases not matched to a gene: 8. Germline loops: CDR1 SNHLY, CDR2 FYNNEI. The CDR3 length is 14 residues. The CDR3, as DNA: TGTGCCAGCACCGCGGGACAGGGGGGATGGCCCCAGCATTTT. Residues: CASTAGQGGWPQHF.

The chain recombines TRBV5-4 with TRBJ1-1; no definite D call. Germline values: CDR1 SGHNT, CDR2 YYREEE (reference sequence). CDR3 length: 13 amino acids. V lost 5 bases and J lost 3, with 11 bases in between. CDR3 loop: CASSGERYTEAFF. The CDR3 DNA sequence: TGTGCCAGCAGTGGCGAGAGGTACACTGAAGCTTTCTTT. The full variable domain, in which reference TRBV5-4 and TRBJ1-1 provide the parts outside the CDR3, is ETGVTQSPTHLIKTRGQQVTLRCSSQSGHNTVSWYQQALGQGPQFIFQYYREEENGRGNFPPRFSGLQFPNYSSELNVNALELDDSALYLCASSGERYTEAFFGQGTRLTVV.

The chain is built from TRBV2 and TRBJ1-6, with a weak D call TRBD1 (6 bases). The V and J ends lost 6 bases and 10 bases respectively, with 16 bases between them. The CDR3 has 14 amino acids. CDR1 and CDR2 from the germline V gene are SNHLY and FYNNEI. DNA for the CDR3: TGTGCCAGCAGCCCACAGGGCCCCGGGTCACCCCTCCACTTT. As protein: CASSPQGPGSPLHF.

V usage is TRBV30 and J usage is TRBJ2-5; the D is unclear. Germline lookup yields CDR1 GTSNPN and CDR2 SVGIG (reference sequence). CDR3 length: 12 amino acids. Trimming took 2 bases from V and 2 from J, leaving 6 bases between them. The CDR3 protein is CAWSSDQETQYF. The CDR3 nucleotides are TGTGCCTGGAGTAGCGATCAAGAGACCCAGTACTTC.

The rearrangement joins TRBV4-1 to TRBJ1-6; TRBD1 matches at 7 bases. The CDR3 has 17 amino acids. In germline, CDR1 is MGHRA, CDR2 YSYEKL. The junction had 7 bases not matched to a gene; V was cut back by 0 bases and J by 5 bases. CDR3 region: CASSQDPAGTDNSPLHF. In DNA, the CDR3 is TGCGCCAGCAGCCAAGACCCGGCCGGGACAGATAATTCACCCCTCCACTTT.

In DNA, the CDR3 is TGCGCCAGCAGCTTGGATCCAGCGGGGGCCGGGGAGCTGTTTTTT. Protein product: CASSLDPAGAGELFF. The chain is built from TRBV5-1 and TRBJ2-2; 8 bases match TRBD2. Losses at the gene ends were 0 bases for V and 6 bases for J; bases not matched to a gene: 4. The CDR3 covers 15 residues. From germline, CDR1 is SGHRS and CDR2 YFSETQ.

The genes are TRBV29-1 and TRBJ1-2; D gene uncertain. CDR1 is SQVTM, CDR2 ANQGSEA, per germline. Trimming left V 3 bases short and J 5 bases short, with 10 bases between. The CDR3 sequence is 12 residues long. CDR3 sequence: CSVEVGKYGYTF. In nucleotides, the CDR3 is TGCAGCGTTGAGGTGGGCAAGTATGGCTACACCTTC.

This chain uses TRBV5-4 with TRBJ2-4; no clear D. The V and J ends lost 4 bases and 0 bases respectively, with 8 bases between them. This CDR3 is 14 amino acids long. CDR1 is SGHNT and CDR2 is YYREEE in the germline V gene (reference sequence). CDR3 protein: CASSLDLAKNIQYF. The CDR3 DNA reads TGTGCCAGCAGCCTAGACCTAGCCAAAAACATTCAGTACTTC.